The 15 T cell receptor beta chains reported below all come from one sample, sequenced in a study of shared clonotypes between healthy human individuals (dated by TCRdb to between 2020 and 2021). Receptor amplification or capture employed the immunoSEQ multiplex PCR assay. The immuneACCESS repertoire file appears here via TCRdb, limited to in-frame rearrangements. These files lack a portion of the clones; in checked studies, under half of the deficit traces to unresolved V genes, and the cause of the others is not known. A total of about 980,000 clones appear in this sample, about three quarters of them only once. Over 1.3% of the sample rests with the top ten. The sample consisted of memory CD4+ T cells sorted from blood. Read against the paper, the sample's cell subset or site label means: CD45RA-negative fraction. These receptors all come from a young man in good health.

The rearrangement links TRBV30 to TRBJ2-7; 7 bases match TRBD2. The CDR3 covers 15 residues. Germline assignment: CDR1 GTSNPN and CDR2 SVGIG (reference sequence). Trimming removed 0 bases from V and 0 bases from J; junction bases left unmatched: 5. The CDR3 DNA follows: TGTGCCTGGAGTGTGGGAGGGGCCAACTCCTACGAGCAGTACTTC. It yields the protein CAWSVGGANSYEQYF.

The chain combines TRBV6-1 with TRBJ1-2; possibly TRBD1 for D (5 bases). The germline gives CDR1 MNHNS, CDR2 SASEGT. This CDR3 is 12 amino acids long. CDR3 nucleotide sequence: TGTGAAACGGGGCAGGACCGCTATGGCTACACCTTC. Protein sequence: CETGQDRYGYTF.

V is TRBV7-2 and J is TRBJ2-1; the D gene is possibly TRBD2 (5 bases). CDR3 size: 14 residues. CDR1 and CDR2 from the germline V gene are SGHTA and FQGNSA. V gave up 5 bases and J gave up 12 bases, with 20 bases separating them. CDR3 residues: CASSPREAVPRQFF. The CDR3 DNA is TGTGCCAGCAGCCCTCGAGAAGCGGTGCCGAGGCAGTTCTTC.

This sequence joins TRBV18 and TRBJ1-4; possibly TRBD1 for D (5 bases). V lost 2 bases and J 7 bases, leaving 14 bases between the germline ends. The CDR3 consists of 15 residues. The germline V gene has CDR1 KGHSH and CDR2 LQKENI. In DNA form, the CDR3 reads TGTGCCAGCTCACCAGGGGGGAGACTGATTGAAAAACTGTTTTTT. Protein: CASSPGGRLIEKLFF.

CDR3 sequence (DNA): TGCGCCAGCAGCCCGTTTCGGGACACCCTGCCCACAGATACGCAGTATTTT. Amino acid sequence: CASSPFRDTLPTDTQYF. This chain uses TRBV4-1 with TRBJ2-3; tentative D call: TRBD1 (6 bases). The CDR3 has 17 amino acids. CDR1 is MGHRA and CDR2 is YSYEKL in the germline V gene. Trimming took 4 bases from V and 2 from J, leaving 19 bases between them.

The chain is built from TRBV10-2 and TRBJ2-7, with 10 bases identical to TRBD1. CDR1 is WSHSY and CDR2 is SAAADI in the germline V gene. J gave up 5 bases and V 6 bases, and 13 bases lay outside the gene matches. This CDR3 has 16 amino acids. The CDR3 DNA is TGCGCCAGCAGCCCTCTCAGGGGACAGGGGATCCACGAGCAGTACTTC. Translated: CASSPLRGQGIHEQYF.

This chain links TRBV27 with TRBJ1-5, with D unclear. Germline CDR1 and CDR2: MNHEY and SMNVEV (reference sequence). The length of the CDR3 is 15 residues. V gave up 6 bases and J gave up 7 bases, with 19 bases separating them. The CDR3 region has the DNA TGTGCCAGCAGCCCCGCGGCTCAAGGTGGCCAGCCCCAGCATTTT. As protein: CASSPAAQGGQPQHF.

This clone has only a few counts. The CDR3 bases are TGCGCCAGCAGCGCCAGACCTAACACTGAAGCTTTCTTT. Translation: CASSARPNTEAFF. This chain connects TRBV5-1 to TRBJ1-1, with D uncertain. Germline-derived CDR1 and CDR2 are SGHRS and YFSETQ. The CDR3 consists of 13 residues. V dropped 4 bases and J dropped 2 bases, with 9 bases sitting between them.

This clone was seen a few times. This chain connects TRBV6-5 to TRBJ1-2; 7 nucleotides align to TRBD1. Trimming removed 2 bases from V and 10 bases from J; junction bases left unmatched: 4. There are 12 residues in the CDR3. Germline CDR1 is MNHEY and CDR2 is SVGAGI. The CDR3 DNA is TGTGCCAGCAGTTACGCGGACAGGTCCTACACCTTC. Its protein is CASSYADRSYTF.

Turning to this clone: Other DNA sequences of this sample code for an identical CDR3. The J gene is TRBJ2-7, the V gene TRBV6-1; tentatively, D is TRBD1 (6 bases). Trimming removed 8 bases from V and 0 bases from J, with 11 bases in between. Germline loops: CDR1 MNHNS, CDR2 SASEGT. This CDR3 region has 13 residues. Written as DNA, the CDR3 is TGTGCCAGCTACCGGGACACCTCCTACGAGCAGTACTTC. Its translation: CASYRDTSYEQYF.

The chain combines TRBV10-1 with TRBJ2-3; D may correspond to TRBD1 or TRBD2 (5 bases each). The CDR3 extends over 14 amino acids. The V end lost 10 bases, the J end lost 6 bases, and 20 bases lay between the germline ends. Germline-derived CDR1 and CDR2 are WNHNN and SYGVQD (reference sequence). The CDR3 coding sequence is TGCGCCACCCGGAATGGCCTAGGGGAGGATACGCAGTATTTT. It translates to CATRNGLGEDTQYF.

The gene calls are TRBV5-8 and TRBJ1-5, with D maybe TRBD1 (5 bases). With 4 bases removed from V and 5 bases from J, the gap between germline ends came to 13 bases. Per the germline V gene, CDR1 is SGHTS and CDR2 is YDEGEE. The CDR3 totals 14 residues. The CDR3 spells CASSRRGTHQPQHF. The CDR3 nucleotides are TGTGCCAGCAGCCGCCGGGGGACTCATCAGCCCCAGCATTTT.

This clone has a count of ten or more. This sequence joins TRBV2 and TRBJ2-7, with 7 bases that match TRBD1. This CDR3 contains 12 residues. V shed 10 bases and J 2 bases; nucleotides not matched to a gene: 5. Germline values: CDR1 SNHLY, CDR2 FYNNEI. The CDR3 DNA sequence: TGTGCCACCGTACAGGGGACCTACGAGCAGTACTTC. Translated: CATVQGTYEQYF. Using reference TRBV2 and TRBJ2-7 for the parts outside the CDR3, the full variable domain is EPEVTQTPSHQVTQMGQEVILRCVPISNHLYFYWYRQILGQKVEFLVSFYNNEISEKSEIFDDQFSVERPDGSNFTLKIRSTKLEDSAMYFCATVQGTYEQYFGPGTRLTVT.

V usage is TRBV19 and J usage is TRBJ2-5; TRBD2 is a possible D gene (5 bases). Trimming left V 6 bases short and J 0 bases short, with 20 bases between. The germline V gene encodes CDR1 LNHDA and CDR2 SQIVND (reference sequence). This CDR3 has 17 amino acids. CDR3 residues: CASSQLGGLKYQETQYF. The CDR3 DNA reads TGTGCCAGTAGCCAACTAGGAGGACTTAAGTACCAAGAGACCCAGTACTTC.

The CDR3 reads CASSLGTGTGEKLFF. The CDR3 DNA reads as TGTGCCAGCAGCCTAGGGACAGGGACGGGAGAAAAACTGTTTTTT. The chain couples TRBV11-3 to TRBJ1-4; 9 bases agree with TRBD1. Trimming cost V 5 bases and J 8 bases; bases outside gene matches: 9. The germline V gene has CDR1 SGHNT and CDR2 YENEEA. The CDR3 sequence is 15 residues long.